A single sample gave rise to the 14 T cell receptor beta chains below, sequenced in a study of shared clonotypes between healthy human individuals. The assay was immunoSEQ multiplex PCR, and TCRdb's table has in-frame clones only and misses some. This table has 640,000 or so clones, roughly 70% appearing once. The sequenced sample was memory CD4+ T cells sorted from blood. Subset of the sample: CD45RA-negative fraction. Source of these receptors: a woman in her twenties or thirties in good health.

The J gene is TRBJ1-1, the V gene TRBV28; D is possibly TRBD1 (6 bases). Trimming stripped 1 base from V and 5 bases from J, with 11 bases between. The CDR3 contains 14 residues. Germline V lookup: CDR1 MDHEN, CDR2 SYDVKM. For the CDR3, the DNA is TGTGCCAGCAGTTTATCAAGGGGGGGGACTGAAGCTTTCTTT. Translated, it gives CASSLSRGGTEAFF.

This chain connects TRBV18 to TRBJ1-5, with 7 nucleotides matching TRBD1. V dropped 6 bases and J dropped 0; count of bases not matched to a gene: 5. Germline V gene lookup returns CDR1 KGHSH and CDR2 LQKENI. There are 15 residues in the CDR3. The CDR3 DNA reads TGTGCCAGCTCTTCGGGACAGAATAGCAATCAGCCCCAGCATTTT. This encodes CASSSGQNSNQPQHF.

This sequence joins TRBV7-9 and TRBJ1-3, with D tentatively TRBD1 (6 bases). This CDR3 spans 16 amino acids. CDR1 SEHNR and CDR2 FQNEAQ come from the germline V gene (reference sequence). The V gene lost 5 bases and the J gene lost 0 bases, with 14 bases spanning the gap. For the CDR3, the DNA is TGTGCCAGCAGCCAAAAGGGGGACCTCTCTGGAAACACCATATATTTT. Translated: CASSQKGDLSGNTIYF.

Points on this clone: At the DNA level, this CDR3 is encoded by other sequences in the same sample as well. Here the CDR3 DNA reads TGCGCCAGCAGTGAGTTGGGGAATCAGCCCCAGCATTTT. This codes for CASSELGNQPQHF. The chain carries TRBV10-1 and TRBJ1-5; no reliable D call. From germline, CDR1 is WNHNN and CDR2 SYGVQD (reference sequence). The CDR3 contains 13 residues. Trimming took 1 base from V and 4 from J, leaving 5 bases between them.

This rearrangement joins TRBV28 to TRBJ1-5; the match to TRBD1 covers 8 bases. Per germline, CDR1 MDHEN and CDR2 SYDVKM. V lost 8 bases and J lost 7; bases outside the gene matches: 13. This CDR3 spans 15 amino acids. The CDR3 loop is CASVMAPGGRQPQHF. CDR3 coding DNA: TGTGCCAGCGTTATGGCCCCAGGGGGCCGGCAGCCCCAGCATTTT.

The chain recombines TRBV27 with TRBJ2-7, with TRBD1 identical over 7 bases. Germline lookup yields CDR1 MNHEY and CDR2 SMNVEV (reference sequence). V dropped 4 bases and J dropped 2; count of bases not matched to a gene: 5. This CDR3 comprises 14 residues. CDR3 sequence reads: CASSSRTGPYEQYF. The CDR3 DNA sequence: TGTGCCAGCAGTTCCCGGACAGGCCCCTACGAGCAGTACTTC.

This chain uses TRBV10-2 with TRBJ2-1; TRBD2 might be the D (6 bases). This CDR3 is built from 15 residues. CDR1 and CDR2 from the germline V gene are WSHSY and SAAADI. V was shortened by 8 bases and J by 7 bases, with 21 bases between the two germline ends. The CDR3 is CASGRAGSGGNEQFF. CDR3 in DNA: TGCGCCAGCGGTCGAGCCGGGAGTGGCGGAAATGAGCAGTTCTTC.

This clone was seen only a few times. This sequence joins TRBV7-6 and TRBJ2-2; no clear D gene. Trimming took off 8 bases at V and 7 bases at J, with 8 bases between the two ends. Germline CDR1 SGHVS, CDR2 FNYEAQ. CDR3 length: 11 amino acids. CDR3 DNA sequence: TGTGCCAGCGCAACCCTCGGGGAGCTGTTTTTT. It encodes CASATLGELFF.

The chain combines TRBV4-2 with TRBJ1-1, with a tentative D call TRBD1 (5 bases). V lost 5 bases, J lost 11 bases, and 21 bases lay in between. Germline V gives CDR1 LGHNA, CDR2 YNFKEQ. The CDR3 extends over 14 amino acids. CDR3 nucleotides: TGTGCCAGCAGCGGTGTAGACAGCCTCCTTGAGGCTTTCTTT. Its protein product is CASSGVDSLLEAFF.

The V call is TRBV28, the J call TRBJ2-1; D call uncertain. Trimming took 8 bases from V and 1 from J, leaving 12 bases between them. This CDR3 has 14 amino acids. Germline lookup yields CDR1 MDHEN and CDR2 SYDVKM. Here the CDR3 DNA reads TGTGCCAGCTCTATTTCCTTTTCCTACAATGAGCAGTTCTTC. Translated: CASSISFSYNEQFF.

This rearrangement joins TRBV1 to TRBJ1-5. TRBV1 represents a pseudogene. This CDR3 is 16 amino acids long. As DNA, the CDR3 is TGCACCAGCAGCCGACCGGGACTACCCAGCAATCAGCCCCAGCATTTT. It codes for CTSSRPGLPSNQPQHF.

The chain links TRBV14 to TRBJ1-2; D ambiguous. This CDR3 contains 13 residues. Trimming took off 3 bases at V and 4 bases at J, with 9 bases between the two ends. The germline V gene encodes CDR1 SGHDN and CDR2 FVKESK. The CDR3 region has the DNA TGTGCCAGCAGCCAGGTTCGGGGCTATGGCTACACCTTC. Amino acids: CASSQVRGYGYTF.

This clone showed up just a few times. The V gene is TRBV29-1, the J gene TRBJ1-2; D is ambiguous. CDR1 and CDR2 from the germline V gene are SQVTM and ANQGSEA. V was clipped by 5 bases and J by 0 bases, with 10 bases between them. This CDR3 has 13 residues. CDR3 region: CSVRRTTNYGYTF. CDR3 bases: TGCAGCGTTAGGCGAACGACTAACTATGGCTACACCTTC.

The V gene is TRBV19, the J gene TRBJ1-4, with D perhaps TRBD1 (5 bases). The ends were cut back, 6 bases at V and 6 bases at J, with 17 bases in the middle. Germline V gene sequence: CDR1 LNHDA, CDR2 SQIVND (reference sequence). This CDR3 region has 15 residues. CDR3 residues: CASSRPGRRDEKLFF. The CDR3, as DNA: TGTGCCAGTAGCCGGCCGGGACGAAGGGATGAAAAACTGTTTTTT.